Below are 3 T cell receptor beta chains sequenced from a single sample in a study of blood T cell repertoires in COVID-19. Sequencing was performed with immunoSEQ multiplex PCR; in TCRdb, only in-frame clones are kept and a portion is missing. The sample includes approximately 450,000 clones, more than 80% of them seen just once. Sequences were obtained from PBMCs or T cells enriched from blood (not recorded which). The receptor source for this set is a man younger than 45 who had recovered from COVID-19.

This chain links TRBV7-8 with TRBJ1-3; D unresolved. Germline lookup yields CDR1 SGHVS and CDR2 FQNEAQ. The CDR3 runs to 13 residues. Deletions cut 6 bases from V and 2 bases from J, with 8 bases between. The CDR3, as DNA: TGTGCCAGCAGTCCCCGTGCTGGAAACACCATATATTTT. This codes for CASSPRAGNTIYF.

The chain is built from TRBV5-1 and TRBJ2-5; D possibly corresponds to TRBD2 (5 bases). CDR3 size: 13 residues. Germline CDR1 SGHRS, CDR2 YFSETQ. V was clipped by 6 bases and J by 5 bases, with 14 bases between them. The CDR3 loop is CASTPGSDETQYF. CDR3 in DNA: TGCGCCAGCACTCCGGGAAGCGATGAGACCCAGTACTTC.

This clone has more than one count but fewer than ten. The chain has TRBV19 and TRBJ2-5, with 10 bases lining up with TRBD1. CDR3 length: 15 amino acids. The germline V gene has CDR1 LNHDA and CDR2 SQIVND (reference sequence). Unmatched junction bases numbered 6, after V lost 3 bases and J lost 5 bases. DNA for the CDR3: TGTGCCAGTAGTATCACGGGACAGGGGTCGGAGACCCAGTACTTC. This sequence encodes CASSITGQGSETQYF. The variable domain in full, with the rest retrieved from reference TRBV19 and TRBJ2-5, is DGGITQSPKYLFRKEGQNVTLSCEQNLNHDAMYWYRQDPGQGLRLIYYSQIVNDFQKGDIAEGYSVSREKKESFPLTVTSAQKNPTAFYLCASSITGQGSETQYFGPGTRLLVL.